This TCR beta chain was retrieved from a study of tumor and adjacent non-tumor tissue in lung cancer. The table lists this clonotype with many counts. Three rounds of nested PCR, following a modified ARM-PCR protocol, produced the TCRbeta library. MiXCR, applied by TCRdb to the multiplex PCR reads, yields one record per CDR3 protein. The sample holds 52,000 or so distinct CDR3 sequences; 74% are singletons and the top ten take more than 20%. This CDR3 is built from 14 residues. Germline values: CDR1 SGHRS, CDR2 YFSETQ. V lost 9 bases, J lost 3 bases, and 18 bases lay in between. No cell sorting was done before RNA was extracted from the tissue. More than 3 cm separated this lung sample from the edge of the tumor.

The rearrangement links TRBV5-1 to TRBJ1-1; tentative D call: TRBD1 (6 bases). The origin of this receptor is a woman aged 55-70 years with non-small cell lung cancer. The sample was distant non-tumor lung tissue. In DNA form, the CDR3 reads TGCGCCACACGCCTTGGGGGGGCAGACACTGAAGCTTTCTTT. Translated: CATRLGGADTEAFF.